What follows are 4 T cell receptor beta chains derived from one specimen sequenced in a study of identifying expanded T cells in peripheral blood. Sequencing used immunoSEQ multiplex PCR; TCRdb keeps in-frame clones, though not all of them. The table shows about 52,000 clones, with 70% to 85% occurring only once. Sequencing was carried out using blood. The receptors were gathered from a person aged 18 to 70 in good health.

The chain has TRBV9 and TRBJ1-2, with D unclear. The CDR3 spans 15 residues. Germline V lookup: CDR1 SGDLS, CDR2 YYNGEE. V lost 0 bases and J 7 bases, leaving 16 bases between the germline ends. The CDR3 region is CASSVESPGVSGYTF. DNA of the CDR3: TGTGCCAGCAGCGTAGAGAGCCCTGGAGTCAGTGGCTACACCTTC.

Here the CDR3 DNA reads TGCAGTGCCTGGGGGGAGGAGGCCCAGTACTTC. It yields the protein CSAWGEEAQYF. The genes are TRBV20-1 and TRBJ2-5; possible D gene TRBD2, 6 bases. The germline CDR1 and CDR2 sequences are DFQATT and SNEGSKA (reference sequence). Trimming pared 6 bases from V and 9 bases from J, leaving 14 bases between. This CDR3 comprises 11 residues.

The rearrangement joins TRBV6-4 to TRBJ2-6; no firm D call. CDR1 and CDR2 from the germline V gene are MRHNA and SNTAGT. V shed 3 bases and J shed 0 bases, with 3 bases lying between them. The CDR3 spans 14 residues. The CDR3 protein is CASSESSGANVLTF. CDR3 coding DNA: TGTGCCAGCAGTGAGAGCTCTGGGGCCAACGTCCTGACTTTC.

V usage is TRBV2 and J usage is TRBJ2-7; TRBD1 aligns across 8 bases. The junction had 9 bases not matched to a gene; V was cut back by 6 bases and J by 5 bases. The CDR3 is 14 amino acids. Germline lookup yields CDR1 SNHLY and CDR2 FYNNEI. The chain's CDR3 is CASREKWDRNEQYF. In DNA form, the CDR3 reads TGTGCCAGCAGGGAAAAGTGGGACAGGAACGAGCAGTACTTC.